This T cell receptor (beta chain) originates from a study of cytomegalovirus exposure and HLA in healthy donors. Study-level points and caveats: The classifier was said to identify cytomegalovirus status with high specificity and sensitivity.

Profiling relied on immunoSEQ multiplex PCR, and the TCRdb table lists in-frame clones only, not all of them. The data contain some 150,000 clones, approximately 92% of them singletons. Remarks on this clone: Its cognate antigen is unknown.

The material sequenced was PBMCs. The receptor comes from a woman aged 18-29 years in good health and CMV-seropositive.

This CDR3 reads CASSGSVYQPQHF. In nucleotides, the CDR3 is TGCGCCAGCAGTGGATCAGTTTATCAGCCCCAGCATTTT. The chain carries TRBV10-2 and TRBJ1-5; D remains unclear. CDR3 length: 13 residues. Trimming took off 4 bases at V and 5 bases at J, with 9 bases between the two ends. In germline, CDR1 is WSHSY, CDR2 SAAADI.